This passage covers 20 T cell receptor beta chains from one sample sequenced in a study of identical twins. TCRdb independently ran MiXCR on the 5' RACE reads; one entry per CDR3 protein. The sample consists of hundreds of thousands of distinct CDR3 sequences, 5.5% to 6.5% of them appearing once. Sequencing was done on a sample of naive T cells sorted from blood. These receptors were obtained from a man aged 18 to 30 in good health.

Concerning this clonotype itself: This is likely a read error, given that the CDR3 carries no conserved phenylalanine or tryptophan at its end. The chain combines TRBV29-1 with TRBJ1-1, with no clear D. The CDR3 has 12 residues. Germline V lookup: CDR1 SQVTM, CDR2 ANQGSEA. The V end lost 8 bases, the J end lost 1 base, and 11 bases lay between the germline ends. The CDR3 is CSLSRGNTEAFV. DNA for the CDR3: TGCAGCCTATCGCGGGGGAACACTGAAGCTTTCGTT.

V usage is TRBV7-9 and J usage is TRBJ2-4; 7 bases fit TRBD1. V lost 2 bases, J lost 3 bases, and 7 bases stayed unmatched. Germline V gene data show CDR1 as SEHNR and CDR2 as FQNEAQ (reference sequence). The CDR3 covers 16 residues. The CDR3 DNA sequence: TGTGCCAGCAGCTTACGACAGGGTCGGGGCAAAAACATTCAGTACTTC. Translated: CASSLRQGRGKNIQYF.

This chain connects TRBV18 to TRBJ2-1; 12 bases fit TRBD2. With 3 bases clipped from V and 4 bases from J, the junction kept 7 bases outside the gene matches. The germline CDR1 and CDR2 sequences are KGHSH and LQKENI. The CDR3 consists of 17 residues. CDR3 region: CASSPGTGTSGYNEQFF. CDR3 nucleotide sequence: TGTGCCAGCTCACCGGGCACCGGGACTAGCGGGTACAATGAGCAGTTCTTC.

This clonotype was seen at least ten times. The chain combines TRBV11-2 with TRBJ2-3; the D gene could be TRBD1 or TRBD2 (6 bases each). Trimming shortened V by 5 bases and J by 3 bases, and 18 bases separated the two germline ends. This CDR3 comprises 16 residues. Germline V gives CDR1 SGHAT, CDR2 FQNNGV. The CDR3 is CASSPGAGRTTDTQYF. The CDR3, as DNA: TGTGCCAGCAGCCCGGGGGCGGGACGGACAACAGATACGCAGTATTTT.

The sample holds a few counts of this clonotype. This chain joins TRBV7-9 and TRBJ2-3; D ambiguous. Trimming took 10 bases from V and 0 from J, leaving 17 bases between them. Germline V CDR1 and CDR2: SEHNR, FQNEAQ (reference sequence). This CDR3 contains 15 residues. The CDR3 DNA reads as TGTGCCACCTCCTGGCTGGCTACTAGCACAGATACGCAGTATTTT. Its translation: CATSWLATSTDTQYF.

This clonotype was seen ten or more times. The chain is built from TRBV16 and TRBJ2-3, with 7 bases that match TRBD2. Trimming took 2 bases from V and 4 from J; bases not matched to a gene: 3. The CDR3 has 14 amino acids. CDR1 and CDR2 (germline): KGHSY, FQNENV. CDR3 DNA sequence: TGTGCCAGCAGCCAAACTAGCGCGGCAGATACGCAGTATTTT. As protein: CASSQTSAADTQYF.

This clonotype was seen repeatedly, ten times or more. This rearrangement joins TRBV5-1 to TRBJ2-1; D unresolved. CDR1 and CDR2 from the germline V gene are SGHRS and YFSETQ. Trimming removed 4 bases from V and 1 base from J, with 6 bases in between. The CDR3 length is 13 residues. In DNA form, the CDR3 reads TGCGCCAGCAGCGGACCATCCTACAATGAGCAGTTCTTC. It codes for CASSGPSYNEQFF. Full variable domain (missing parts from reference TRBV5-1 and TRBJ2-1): KAGVTQTPRYLIKTRGQQVTLSCSPISGHRSVSWYQQTPGQGLQFLFEYFSETQRNKGNFPGRFSGRQFSNSRSEMNVSTLELGDSALYLCASSGPSYNEQFFGPGTRLTVL.

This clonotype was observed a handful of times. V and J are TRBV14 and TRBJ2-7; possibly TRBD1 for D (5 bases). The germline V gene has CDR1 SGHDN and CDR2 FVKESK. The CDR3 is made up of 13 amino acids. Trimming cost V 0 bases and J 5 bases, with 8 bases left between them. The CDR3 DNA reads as TGTGCCAGCAGCCAAGAACAAGGGGACGAGCAGTACTTC. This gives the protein CASSQEQGDEQYF.

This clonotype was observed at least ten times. In DNA, the CDR3 is TGTGCCAGCAGCCTCGAGAAGCCCCAGCATTTT. This encodes CASSLEKPQHF. The V gene is TRBV12-3 or TRBV12-4, the J gene TRBJ1-5, with D unresolved. The length of the CDR3 is 11 residues. Trimming removed 6 bases from V and 8 bases from J, with 8 bases in between.

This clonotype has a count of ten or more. The CDR3 loop is CSARPTGQRWGYTF. CDR3 DNA sequence: TGCAGTGCTAGACCTACAGGTCAGCGCTGGGGCTACACCTTC. The chain couples TRBV20-1 to TRBJ1-2; D is possibly TRBD1 (5 bases). V lost 2 bases, J lost 8 bases, and 18 bases lay in between. The CDR3 spans 14 residues. CDR1 and CDR2 (germline): DFQATT, SNEGSKA (reference sequence).

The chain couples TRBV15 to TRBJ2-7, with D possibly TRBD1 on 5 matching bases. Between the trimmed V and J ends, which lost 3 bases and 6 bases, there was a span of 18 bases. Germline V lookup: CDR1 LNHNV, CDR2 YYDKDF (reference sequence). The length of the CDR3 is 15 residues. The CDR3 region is CATSSDRLLGGEQYF. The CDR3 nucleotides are TGTGCCACCAGCAGCGACAGACTTCTAGGCGGCGAGCAGTACTTC. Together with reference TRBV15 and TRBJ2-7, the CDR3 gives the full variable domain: DAMVIQNPRYQVTQFGKPVTLSCSQTLNHNVMYWYQQKSSQAPKLLFHYYDKDFNNEADTPDNFQSRRPNTSFCFLDIRSPGLGDTAMYLCATSSDRLLGGEQYFGPGTRLTVT.

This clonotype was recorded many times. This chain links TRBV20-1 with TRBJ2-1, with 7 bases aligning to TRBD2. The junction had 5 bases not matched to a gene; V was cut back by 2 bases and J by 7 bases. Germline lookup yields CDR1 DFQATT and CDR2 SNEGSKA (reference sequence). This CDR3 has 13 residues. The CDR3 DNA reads TGCAGTGCTAGACCACCGGGACTAAATGAGCAGTTCTTC. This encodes CSARPPGLNEQFF.

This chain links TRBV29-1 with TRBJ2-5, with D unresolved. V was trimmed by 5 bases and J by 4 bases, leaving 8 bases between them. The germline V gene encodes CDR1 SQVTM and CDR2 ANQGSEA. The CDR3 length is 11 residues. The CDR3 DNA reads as TGCAGCGTTCTAGTCGGAGAGACCCAGTACTTC. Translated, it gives CSVLVGETQYF.

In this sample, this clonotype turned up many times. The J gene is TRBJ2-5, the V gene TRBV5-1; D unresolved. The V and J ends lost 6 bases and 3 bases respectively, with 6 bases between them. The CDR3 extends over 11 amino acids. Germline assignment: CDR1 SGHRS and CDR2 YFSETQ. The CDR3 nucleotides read TGCGCCAGCACCAAGGAAGAGACCCAGTACTTC. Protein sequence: CASTKEETQYF.

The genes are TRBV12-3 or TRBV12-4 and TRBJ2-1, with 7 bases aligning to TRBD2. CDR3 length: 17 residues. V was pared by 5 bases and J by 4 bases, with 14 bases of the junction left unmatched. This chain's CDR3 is CASSPAATSVYYNEQFF. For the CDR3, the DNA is TGTGCCAGCAGTCCAGCGGCTACTAGCGTTTATTACAATGAGCAGTTCTTC.

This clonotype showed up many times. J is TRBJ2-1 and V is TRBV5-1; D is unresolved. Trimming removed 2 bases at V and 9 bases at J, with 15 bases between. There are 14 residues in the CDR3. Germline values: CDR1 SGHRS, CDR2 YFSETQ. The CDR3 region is CASSFPADLGEQFF. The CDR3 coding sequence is TGCGCCAGCAGCTTCCCGGCCGACTTGGGTGAGCAGTTCTTC.

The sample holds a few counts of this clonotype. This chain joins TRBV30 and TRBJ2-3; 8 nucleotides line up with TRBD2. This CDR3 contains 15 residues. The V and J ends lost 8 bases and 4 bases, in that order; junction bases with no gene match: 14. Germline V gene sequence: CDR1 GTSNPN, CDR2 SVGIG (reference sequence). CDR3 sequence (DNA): TGTGCCCAAGAATCGGGAGGGCCTGGAGCAGATACGCAGTATTTT. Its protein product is CAQESGGPGADTQYF.

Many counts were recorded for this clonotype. The CDR3: CASRTAGHNEQFF. DNA of the CDR3: TGTGCCAGCAGAACTGCCGGCCACAATGAGCAGTTCTTC. V usage is TRBV2 and J usage is TRBJ2-1, with D hard to call. The ends were cut back, 6 bases at V and 5 bases at J, with 11 bases in the middle. CDR1 and CDR2 from the germline V gene are SNHLY and FYNNEI. This CDR3 is 13 amino acids long.

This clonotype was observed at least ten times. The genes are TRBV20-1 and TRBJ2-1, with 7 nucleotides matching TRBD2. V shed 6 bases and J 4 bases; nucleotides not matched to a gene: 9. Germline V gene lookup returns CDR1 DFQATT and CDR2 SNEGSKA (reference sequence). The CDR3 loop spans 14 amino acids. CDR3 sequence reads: CSATSTSHYNEQFF. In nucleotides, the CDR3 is TGCAGTGCCACCTCGACTAGCCATTACAATGAGCAGTTCTTC.

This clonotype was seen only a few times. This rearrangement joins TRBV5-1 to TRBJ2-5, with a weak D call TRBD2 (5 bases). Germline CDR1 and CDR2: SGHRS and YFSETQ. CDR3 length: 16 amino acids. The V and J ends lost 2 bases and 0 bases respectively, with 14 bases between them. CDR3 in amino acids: CASSFRGRRYQETQYF. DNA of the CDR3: TGCGCCAGCAGCTTTCGGGGAAGGCGGTACCAAGAGACCCAGTACTTC.